The 30 T cell receptor beta chains given below trace back to one sample, sequenced in a study of identical twins. MiXCR, applied by TCRdb to the 5' RACE reads, yields one record per CDR3 protein. Here the sample spans about 1.7 million distinct CDR3 sequences, about 32% being singletons. Material for sequencing was cord blood. The receptor set was obtained from a newborn girl in good health.

This clonotype turned up a few times. In DNA form, the CDR3 reads TGTGCCAGCAGGGGGATGACTAGTTTTCCCCCCACAGATACGCAGTATTTT. Encoded protein: CASRGMTSFPPTDTQYF. V usage is TRBV6-1 and J usage is TRBJ2-3, with a possible D match to TRBD2 (6 bases). CDR1 and CDR2 from the germline V gene are MNHNS and SASEGT. Trimming cost V 6 bases and J 2 bases, with 21 bases left between them. The CDR3 extends over 17 amino acids.

The chain joins TRBV4-2 to TRBJ2-3; 7 nucleotides align to TRBD1. This CDR3 has 16 residues. Germline-derived CDR1 and CDR2 are LGHNA and YNFKEQ. Trimming at V came to 1 base and at J to 5 bases, leaving 9 bases not matched to a gene. CDR3 coding DNA: TGTGCCAGCAGCCAAGGACAGGGTCGGGTTTTAGATACGCAGTATTTT. The encoded protein is CASSQGQGRVLDTQYF.

The gene calls are TRBV7-2 and TRBJ2-3; 13 bases fit TRBD2. The CDR3 consists of 18 residues. The germline gives CDR1 SGHTA, CDR2 FQGNSA. J was trimmed by 2 bases and V by 2 bases; bases with no gene match: 7. The DNA of the CDR3 is TGTGCCAGCAGCTTAATACTGACTAGCGGGGGGATCACAGATACGCAGTATTTT. Its protein is CASSLILTSGGITDTQYF.

This clonotype was recorded once. A read error may be the cause here, since a much bigger clone is one base away. The chain carries TRBV29-1 and TRBJ2-3; 8 bases agree with TRBD2. The CDR3 has 14 amino acids. The germline CDR1 and CDR2 sequences are SQVTM and ANQGSEA. The CDR3 coding sequence is TGCGGCGCCGACAGCGGGAGAAGCGCAGATACGCAGTATTTT. Residues: CGADSGRSADTQYF.

This clonotype was seen ten or more times. Being one base from a much bigger clone, this may be a read error. This sequence joins TRBV7-2 and TRBJ2-7; D not certain. The CDR3 sequence is 12 residues long. Trimming left V 5 bases short and J 0 bases short, with 5 bases between. CDR1 and CDR2 from the germline V gene are SGHTA and FQGNSA. Here the CDR3 DNA reads TGTGCCAGCAGCGTACTCTCCTACGAGCAGTACTTC. This encodes CASSVLSYEQYF.

About this clonotype itself: This may be a read error, as it is one base from a much larger clone. This chain uses TRBV28 with TRBJ2-7; D is unresolved. Germline assignment: CDR1 MDHEN and CDR2 SYDVKM. The CDR3 is made up of 12 amino acids. Trimming removed 4 bases at V and 7 bases at J, with 11 bases between. Here the CDR3 reads CASSSSHHEQYF. In DNA, the CDR3 is TGTGCCAGCAGTTCTAGTCACCATGAGCAGTACTTC.

The CDR3 loop is CASSSGSLAGGFYEQYF. CDR3 bases: TGTGCCAGCAGCTCAGGCTCCCTAGCGGGAGGATTCTACGAGCAGTACTTC. This chain links TRBV7-2 with TRBJ2-7; 11 bases map to TRBD2. The CDR3 has 17 amino acids. J was trimmed by 3 bases and V by 4 bases; bases with no gene match: 11. From germline, CDR1 is SGHTA and CDR2 FQGNSA.

The chain uses TRBV20-1 and TRBJ1-1; D may be TRBD1 (5 bases). Trimming shortened V by 7 bases and J by 4 bases, and 16 bases separated the two germline ends. This CDR3 is built from 13 residues. Per germline, CDR1 DFQATT and CDR2 SNEGSKA (reference sequence). DNA of the CDR3: TGCAGTGTCCAGCAGGGACCCCCCACTGAAGCTTTCTTT. Protein product: CSVQQGPPTEAFF.

This clonotype was seen ten or more times. V is TRBV28 and J is TRBJ2-1; D is uncertain. The CDR3 is 18 residues long. The germline V gene has CDR1 MDHEN and CDR2 SYDVKM. Between the trimmed V and J ends, which lost 10 bases and 0 bases, there was a span of 25 bases. The CDR3 is CATDHWQAATFSYNEQFF. The CDR3 DNA is TGTGCCACCGATCATTGGCAGGCCGCTACTTTCTCCTACAATGAGCAGTTCTTC.

This clonotype was seen ten or more times. The V gene is TRBV20-1, the J gene TRBJ2-7; D unresolved. This CDR3 is 13 amino acids long. The V gene lost 7 bases and the J gene lost 3 bases, with 16 bases spanning the gap. Germline CDR1 DFQATT, CDR2 SNEGSKA (reference sequence). The CDR3 DNA follows: TGCAGTGTCCGGGCCTACCAACGCTACGAGCAGTACTTC. Translation: CSVRAYQRYEQYF.

The chain uses TRBV20-1 and TRBJ2-1; D perhaps matches TRBD2 (6 bases). The J call could be wrong; TRBJ2-7 is a better fit for the DNA end. Germline V lookup: CDR1 DFQATT, CDR2 SNEGSKA (reference sequence). CDR3 length: 13 residues. The CDR3 sequence is CSARDYLYNEQYF. The CDR3 nucleotides read TGCAGTGCTAGGGACTACCTTTACAATGAGCAGTACTTC.

This clonotype was seen repeatedly, ten times or more. The chain couples TRBV12-3 or TRBV12-4 to TRBJ1-2; 7 bases align to TRBD1. The CDR3 consists of 13 residues. V gave up 4 bases and J gave up 6 bases; unmatched junction bases: 5. CDR3 sequence: CASSSLDRDGYTF. CDR3 nucleotides: TGTGCCAGCAGTTCCCTAGACAGGGATGGCTACACCTTC.

The chain carries TRBV21-1 and TRBJ1-5; TRBD1, the D gene given by the table, was not confirmed from the DNA. TRBV21-1 is reported as a pseudogene. This CDR3 comprises 12 residues. CDR3 sequence reads: CASSKSQGPQHF. The CDR3 nucleotides read TGTGCCAGCAGCAAATCCCAGGGCCCCCAGCATTTT.

This chain uses TRBV2 with TRBJ2-7; possible D gene TRBD2, 6 bases. Trimming shortened V by 0 bases and J by 6 bases, and 12 bases separated the two germline ends. Germline values: CDR1 SNHLY, CDR2 FYNNEI. This CDR3 is built from 14 residues. CDR3 amino acids: CASSEARGMVEQYF. CDR3 coding DNA: TGTGCCAGCAGTGAAGCGCGGGGAATGGTCGAGCAGTACTTC.

This clonotype occurred a few times. V is TRBV25-1 and J is TRBJ2-2, with D possibly TRBD2 on 6 matching bases. The CDR3 runs 13 residues. V was pared by 7 bases and J by 0 bases, with 6 bases between. Germline V CDR1 and CDR2: MGHDK, SYGVNS. Here the CDR3 reads CASKRANTGELFF. The CDR3 DNA follows: TGTGCCAGCAAGCGGGCGAACACCGGGGAGCTGTTTTTT.

This clonotype was observed many times. A junction end diverges from the germline sequence, so it may reflect a read error. The V and J genes are TRBV5-1 and TRBJ2-5, with D tentatively TRBD2 (6 bases). CDR3 length: 13 amino acids. The germline V gene has CDR1 SGHRS and CDR2 YFSETQ. CDR3 DNA: TGTGCCAGCAGCTTAGGAGGGAGAGAGACCCAGTACTTC. This codes for CASSLGGRETQYF.

The sample holds many counts of this clonotype. This chain connects TRBV10-3 to TRBJ1-2; maybe TRBD1 (5 bases). With 4 bases removed from V and 8 bases from J, the gap between germline ends came to 14 bases. Germline V lookup: CDR1 ENHRY, CDR2 SYGVKD. The CDR3 runs to 13 residues. This CDR3 is CAISGQLPLGYTF. The CDR3 DNA sequence: TGTGCCATCAGTGGACAGCTCCCTCTCGGCTACACCTTC.

This clonotype was seen more than once but under ten times. The CDR3 coding sequence is TGTGCCAGCACCCTTAAGGACGAGCAGTACTTC. Its protein product is CASTLKDEQYF. The V gene is TRBV7-9, the J gene TRBJ2-7, with no clear D. V shed 7 bases and J shed 5 bases, with 9 bases lying between them. Germline-derived CDR1 and CDR2 are SEHNR and FQNEAQ (reference sequence). The CDR3 has 11 amino acids. The variable domain in full, with the rest retrieved from reference TRBV7-9 and TRBJ2-7, is DTGVSQNPRHKITKRGQNVTFRCDPISEHNRLYWYRQTLGQGPEFLTYFQNEAQLEKSRLLSDRFSAERPKGSFSTLEIQRTEQGDSAMYLCASTLKDEQYFGPGTRLTVT.

The gene calls are TRBV11-2 and TRBJ2-7; possibly TRBD1 for D (6 bases). This CDR3 comprises 16 residues. The ends were cut back, 5 bases at V and 0 bases at J, with 17 bases in the middle. Germline CDR1 is SGHAT and CDR2 is FQNNGV. CDR3 nucleotide sequence: TGTGCCAGCAGCCCACGGGACACCATAAGCTCCTACGAGCAGTACTTC. Amino acid sequence: CASSPRDTISSYEQYF.

J is TRBJ2-3 and V is TRBV4-1; D possibly uses TRBD1 or TRBD2 (5 bases each). The CDR3 extends over 16 amino acids. Germline loops: CDR1 MGHRA, CDR2 YSYEKL. Trimming stripped 4 bases from V and 1 base from J, with 15 bases between. CDR3 loop: CASSPVGGPRTDTQYF. The CDR3 bases are TGCGCCAGCAGCCCCGTTGGGGGACCCCGCACAGATACGCAGTATTTT.

This clonotype was detected a few times. The rearrangement joins TRBV27 to TRBJ2-4; 8 nucleotides agree with TRBD1. Germline V CDR1 and CDR2: MNHEY, SMNVEV (reference sequence). CDR3 size: 16 residues. Trimming took 6 bases from V and 1 from J; bases not matched to a gene: 8. The CDR3: CASSSSRQGAKNIQYF. Here the CDR3 DNA reads TGTGCCAGCAGCTCCTCGAGACAGGGGGCCAAAAACATTCAGTACTTC.

This chain connects TRBV2 to TRBJ2-3, with 8 bases fitting TRBD2. The germline CDR1 and CDR2 sequences are SNHLY and FYNNEI. V trimming: 2 bases; J trimming: 2 bases; junction bases outside the gene matches: 9. The CDR3 loop spans 17 amino acids. The CDR3 coding sequence is TGTGCCAGCAGTGAACTTTTGCGGGAGGCGACCACAGATACGCAGTATTTT. This codes for CASSELLREATTDTQYF.

Of note for this clonotype: Its ends do not fully match the called genes, so a read error is possible. The V call is TRBV7-6, the J call TRBJ2-1, with 7 bases fitting TRBD2. Germline V gene sequence: CDR1 SGHVS, CDR2 FNYEAQ. This CDR3 comprises 16 residues. CDR3 loop: CASSQRLGGRGNERFF. The CDR3 DNA reads as TGTGCCAGCAGCCAAAGGCTCGGCGGGAGAGGCAATGAGCGGTTCTTC.

This clonotype turned up a few times. V is TRBV12-3 or TRBV12-4 and J is TRBJ1-2; 10 bases are a match to TRBD1. This CDR3 comprises 14 residues. V trimming: 7 bases; J trimming: 7 bases; junction bases outside the gene matches: 9. CDR3 sequence: CASTLGQGRGGYTF. CDR3 bases: TGTGCCAGCACTCTGGGACAGGGGAGGGGTGGCTACACCTTC.

The chain carries TRBV7-9 and TRBJ2-1; 12 bases line up with TRBD2. From germline, CDR1 is SEHNR and CDR2 FQNEAQ (reference sequence). The J segment lost 5 bases and the V segment lost 1 base, leaving 6 bases of the junction unmatched. CDR3 length equals 17 residues. CDR3 loop: CASSLDLAGGLDNEQFF. CDR3 in DNA: TGTGCCAGCAGCTTAGATCTAGCGGGAGGGCTAGACAATGAGCAGTTCTTC. Variable domain in full (rest from reference TRBV7-9 and TRBJ2-1): DTGVSQNPRHKITKRGQNVTFRCDPISEHNRLYWYRQTLGQGPEFLTYFQNEAQLEKSRLLSDRFSAERPKGSFSTLEIQRTEQGDSAMYLCASSLDLAGGLDNEQFFGPGTRLTVL.

The chain is built from TRBV6-2 or TRBV6-3 and TRBJ2-5; no clear D gene. Trimming cost V 2 bases and J 3 bases, with 10 bases left between them. This CDR3 has 14 residues. CDR1 MNHEY and CDR2 SVGEGT come from the germline V gene. The CDR3 DNA reads as TGTGCCAGCAGTTACGATGGGCGGAAAGAGACCCAGTACTTC. Amino acids: CASSYDGRKETQYF.

Comments on this clonotype: The CDR3 carries no conserved terminal phenylalanine or tryptophan, so it likely arises from a read error. The gene calls are TRBV5-1 and TRBJ2-6, with a weak D call TRBD2 (7 bases). The CDR3 spans 16 residues. Looked up from germline, CDR1 is SGHRS and CDR2 is YFSETQ. Trimming left V 4 bases short and J 4 bases short, with 15 bases between. The CDR3 loop reads CASSPEGGPGANVLTL. CDR3 in DNA: TGCGCCAGCAGCCCGGAGGGGGGGCCCGGGGCCAACGTCCTGACTTTA.

This clonotype was recorded a few times. The chain combines TRBV29-1 with TRBJ2-1, with D possibly being TRBD2 (5 bases). The CDR3 totals 13 residues. Per the germline V gene, CDR1 is SQVTM and CDR2 is ANQGSEA. Trimming left V 4 bases short and J 9 bases short, with 16 bases between. CDR3: CSVGGLLTTEQFF. CDR3 bases: TGCAGCGTTGGCGGGCTACTTACTACTGAGCAGTTCTTC.

This clonotype was seen more than once but under ten times. This sequence joins TRBV20-1 and TRBJ2-1; D uncertain. The V gene lost 6 bases and the J gene lost 3 bases, with 15 bases spanning the gap. Germline V gene data show CDR1 as DFQATT and CDR2 as SNEGSKA (reference sequence). The CDR3 runs to 14 residues. Here the CDR3 reads CSAFARAYYNEQFF. The CDR3 DNA reads TGCAGTGCCTTTGCGCGAGCGTACTACAATGAGCAGTTCTTC.

This clonotype has just a few counts. The CDR3 coding sequence is TGTGCCAGCAGTTTGGCGACAGAGCTAAACTATGGCTACACCTTC. Protein: CASSLATELNYGYTF. The rearrangement links TRBV28 to TRBJ1-2, with D perhaps TRBD1 (5 bases). V lost 3 bases to trimming and J lost 2 bases, with 13 bases between them. This CDR3 spans 15 amino acids. The germline CDR1 and CDR2 sequences are MDHEN and SYDVKM.